This T cell receptor (beta chain) was obtained from a study of beta chain features in type 1 diabetes. As for the study in general: Across every sample, around 110,000,000 sorted cells were examined in total.

There are a few counts of this clone. Its specificity is unknown. General observations from the study: Shortening that was moderate but significant affected the TCRB CDR3s of Type 1 diabetes patients in all four CD4+ subsets.

The entirety of the isolated RNA underwent reverse transcription, so expressed TCRB transcripts were sequenced. There were some 3.6 million reads on average in the naive, central memory and regulatory T cell samples. Here immunoSEQ multiplex PCR was the method, and the copy in TCRdb shows in-frame clones only, minus some. The sample carries fewer than 200,000 clones, around 13% recorded once. The sequence came from a woman between 18 and 29 years old in good health. Sequencing input: central memory CD4+ T cells from blood.

CDR3 region: CASSRATGNTGELFF. CDR3 DNA sequence: TGTGCCAGCAGCAGGGCGACAGGGAACACCGGGGAGCTGTTTTTT. V usage is TRBV5-4 and J usage is TRBJ2-2; possibly TRBD1 for D (6 bases). Trimming shortened V by 4 bases and J by 1 base, and 11 bases separated the two germline ends. The CDR3 runs to 15 residues. Germline V gene data show CDR1 as SGHNT and CDR2 as YYREEE (reference sequence).